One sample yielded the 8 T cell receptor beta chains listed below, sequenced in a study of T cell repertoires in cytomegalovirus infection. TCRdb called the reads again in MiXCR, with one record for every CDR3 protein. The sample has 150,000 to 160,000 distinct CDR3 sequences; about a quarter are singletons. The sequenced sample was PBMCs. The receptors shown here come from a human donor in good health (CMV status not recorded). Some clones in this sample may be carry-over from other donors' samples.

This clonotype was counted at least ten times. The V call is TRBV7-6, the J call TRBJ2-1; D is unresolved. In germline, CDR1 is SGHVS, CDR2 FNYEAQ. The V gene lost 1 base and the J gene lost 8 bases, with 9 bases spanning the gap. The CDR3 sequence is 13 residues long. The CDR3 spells CASSLGASDEQFF. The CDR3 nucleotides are TGTGCCAGCAGCTTAGGAGCCTCGGATGAGCAGTTCTTC.

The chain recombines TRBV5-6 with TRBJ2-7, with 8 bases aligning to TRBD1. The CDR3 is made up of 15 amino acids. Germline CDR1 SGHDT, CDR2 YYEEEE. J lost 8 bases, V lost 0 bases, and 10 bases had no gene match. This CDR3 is CASSLGAGGAIKQYF. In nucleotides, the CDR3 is TGTGCCAGCAGCTTGGGGGCAGGGGGCGCGATTAAGCAGTACTTC.

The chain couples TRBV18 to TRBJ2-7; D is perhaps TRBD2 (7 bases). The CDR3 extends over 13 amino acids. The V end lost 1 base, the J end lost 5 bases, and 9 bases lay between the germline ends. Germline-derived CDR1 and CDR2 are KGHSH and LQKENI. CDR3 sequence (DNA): TGTGCCAGCTCACCACAGGGGGGGGACGAGCAGTACTTC. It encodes CASSPQGGDEQYF.

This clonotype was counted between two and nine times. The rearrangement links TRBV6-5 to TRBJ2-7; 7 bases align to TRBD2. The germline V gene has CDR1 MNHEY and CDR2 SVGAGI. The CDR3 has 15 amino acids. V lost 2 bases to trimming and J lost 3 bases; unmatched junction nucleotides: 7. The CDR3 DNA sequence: TGTGCCAGCAGTTACAGGCCTAGCGGATACTACGAGCAGTACTTC. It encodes CASSYRPSGYYEQYF.

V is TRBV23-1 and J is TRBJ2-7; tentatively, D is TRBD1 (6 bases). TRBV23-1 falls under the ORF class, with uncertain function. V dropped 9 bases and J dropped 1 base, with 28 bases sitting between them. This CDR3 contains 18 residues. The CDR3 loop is CASLRSELGQKRSYEQYF. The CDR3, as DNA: TGCGCCAGTCTTCGTTCAGAGTTAGGACAGAAAAGGTCCTACGAGCAGTACTTC.

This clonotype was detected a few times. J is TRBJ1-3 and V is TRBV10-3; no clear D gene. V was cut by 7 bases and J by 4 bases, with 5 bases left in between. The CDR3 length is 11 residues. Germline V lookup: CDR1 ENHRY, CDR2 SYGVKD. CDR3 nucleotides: TGTGCCATCATCTCCGGAAACACCATATATTTT. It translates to CAIISGNTIYF.

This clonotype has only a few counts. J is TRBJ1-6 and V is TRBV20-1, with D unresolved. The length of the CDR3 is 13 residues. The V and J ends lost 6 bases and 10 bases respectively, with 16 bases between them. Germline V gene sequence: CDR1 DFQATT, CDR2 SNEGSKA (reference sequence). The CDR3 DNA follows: TGCAGTGCCAAACATGAGTTCGAATCACCCCTCCACTTT. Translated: CSAKHEFESPLHF.

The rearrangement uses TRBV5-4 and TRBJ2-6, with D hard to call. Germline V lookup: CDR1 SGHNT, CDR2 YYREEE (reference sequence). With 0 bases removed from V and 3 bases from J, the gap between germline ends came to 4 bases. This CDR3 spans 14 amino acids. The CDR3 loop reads CASSLGFGANVLTF. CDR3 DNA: TGTGCCAGCAGCTTGGGTTTTGGGGCCAACGTCCTGACTTTC.